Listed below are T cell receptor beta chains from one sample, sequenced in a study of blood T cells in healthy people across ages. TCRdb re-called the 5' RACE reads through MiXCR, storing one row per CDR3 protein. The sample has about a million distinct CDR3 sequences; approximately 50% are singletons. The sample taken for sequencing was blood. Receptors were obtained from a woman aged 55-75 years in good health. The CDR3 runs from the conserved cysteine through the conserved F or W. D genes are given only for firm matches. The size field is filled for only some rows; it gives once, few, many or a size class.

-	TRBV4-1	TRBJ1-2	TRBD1	TGCGCCAGCAGCCATCATTCCCCAACCTTCCGGGACAGCGGCTACACCTTC	CASSHHSPTFRDSGYTF
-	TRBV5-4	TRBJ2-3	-	TGTGCCAGCAGCTCCCTCTCCCGGTCAGATACGCAGTATTTT	CASSSLSRSDTQYF
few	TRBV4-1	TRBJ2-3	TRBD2	TGCGCCAGCAGCCGAGCGACCCTAGCGGGAGGGGACACAGATACGCAGTATTTT	CASSRATLAGGDTDTQYF
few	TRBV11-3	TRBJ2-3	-	TGTGCCAGCAGCATCGGGGGTAGCACAGATACGCAGTATTTT	CASSIGGSTDTQYF
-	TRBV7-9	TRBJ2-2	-	TGTGCCAGCAGCCCCGACTGGGCTCCGAACACCGGGGAGCTGTTTTTT	CASSPDWAPNTGELFF
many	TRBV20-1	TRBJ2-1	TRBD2	TGCAGTTACTACAGCGCTAGCGGGAACAATGAGCAGTTCTTC	CSYYSASGNNEQFF
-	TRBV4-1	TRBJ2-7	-	TGCGCCAGCAGCCAAGATGAAGGGGGAGACGAGCAGTACTTC	CASSQDEGGDEQYF
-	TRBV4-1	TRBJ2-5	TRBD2	TGCGCCAGCAGCCAAGTTAGGCGGGAGGCGGGGTACCAAGAGACCCAGTACTTC	CASSQVRREAGYQETQYF
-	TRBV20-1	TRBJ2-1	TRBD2	TGCAGTGCTAAAGGGACTAGAGTCAATGAGCAGTTCTTC	CSAKGTRVNEQFF
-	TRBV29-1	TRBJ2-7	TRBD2	TGCAGCGCAGAATCGTTAGCGGGAGCCTACGAGCAGTACTTC	CSAESLAGAYEQYF
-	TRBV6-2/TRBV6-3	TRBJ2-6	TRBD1	TGTGCCAGCCGACCGGGACAGGGATATCCTGGGGCCAACGTCCTGACTTTC	CASRPGQGYPGANVLTF
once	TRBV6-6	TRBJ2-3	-	TGTGCCAGCAGTTCAGGACATATAGATACGCAGTATTTT	CASSSGHIDTQYF
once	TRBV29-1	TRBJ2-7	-	TGCAGCTCAGTGACAGGCTACAATGAGCAGTACTTC	CSSVTGYNEQYF
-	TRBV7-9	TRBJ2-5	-	TGTGCCAGCAGCTTAGGCCGAAACTTCCAAGAGACCCAGTACTTC	CASSLGRNFQETQYF
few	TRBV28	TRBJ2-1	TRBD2	TGTGCCAGCAGTCCAGGACTAGCGGGAGTGCTTGAGCAGTTCTTC	CASSPGLAGVLEQFF
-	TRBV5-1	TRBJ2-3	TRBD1	TGCGCCAGCAGCTTGGAAGGGTTGGTCAGGGGGCTCTCCACAGATACGCAGTATTTT	CASSLEGLVRGLSTDTQYF
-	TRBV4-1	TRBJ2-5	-	TGCGCCAGCAGCCAGCCCCGGGACTCCCCTCGGGCGCAGTACTTC	CASSQPRDSPRAQYF
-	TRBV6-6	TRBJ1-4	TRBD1	TGTGCCAGCAGTTACTCGTTAGAGGGGGCGCGTAATGAAAAACTGTTTTTT	CASSYSLEGARNEKLFF